Sequencing of this T cell receptor beta chain was carried out in a study of T cell clones after liver transplantation. Study at large: Post-transplant blood was tracked for graft-donor-reactive T cell clones identified in a pre-transplant mixed lymphocyte reaction. HCV positivity affected three of eight recipients; the rest lacked autoimmune or viral indications.

Using immunoSEQ multiplex PCR, the repertoire was profiled, and TCRdb retains in-frame clones only, with some absent. The data contain thousands of clones, 70% of them seen just once; the ten biggest clones take up roughly a quarter. V was clipped by 6 bases and J by 6 bases, with 8 bases between them. Germline CDR1 reads MNHNS; CDR2 reads SASEGT. The CDR3 is 11 amino acids. This chain links TRBV6-1 with TRBJ1-1; D call uncertain. The sample was CD8+ T cells from blood, taken before liver transplant. The sequence came from a human donor who received a liver transplant. The CDR3 region is CASRNLAEAFF. CDR3 DNA sequence: TGTGCCAGCAGGAATCTTGCTGAAGCTTTCTTT.